This entry describes one T cell receptor (beta chain). The antigen is unknown. The sample comes from a study of T cell responses to AZD1222 COVID-19 vaccine. Study-wide findings and caveats: Nearly half of spike-specific TCRs reportedly target unmutated variant regions. Clonal diversity may have been underestimated in mostly white British donors. Just a handful of people given AZD1222 tested seropositive at baseline. With two AZD1222 doses given, Spike-specific TCR breadth and depth both rose.

Generated by immunoSEQ multiplex PCR, the TCRdb table keeps only in-frame clones and is missing some. The sample records more than 75,000 clones, about 91% being singletons. Germline trimming cut 7 bases from V and 0 bases from J; bases unmatched to any gene: 3. Germline loops: CDR1 KGHDR, CDR2 SFDVKD. The CDR3 is 14 residues long. This chain joins TRBV24-1 and TRBJ2-3, with TRBD2 matching 7 bases. The source material was peripheral blood, sampled on day 0 of AZD1222 vaccination. The TCR sequence derives from an adult in good health. The CDR3 DNA is TGTGCCACCAGCGGGACTACTAGCACAGATACGCAGTATTTT. This encodes CATSGTTSTDTQYF.